This T cell receptor beta chain is from a study of blood T cell repertoires in COVID-19. On the study more broadly: From the United States, Italy and Spain came samples of acute and convalescent COVID-19. PBMCs, B-cell-depleted T cells, or T cells provided the cDNA or gDNA that made up the material.

Original processing methods: Amplification of reference gene primers provided the estimated nucleated cell counts. Assay: immunoSEQ multiplex PCR; the TCRdb copy retains only in-frame clones and omits some. V and J calls and clone size are given by that table; D and trimming were obtained from the DNA. The table includes 200,000 to 250,000 clones, about 85% detected once. The clonotype comes from a man aged 35 to 55 with acute or convalescent COVID-19. Material for sequencing was peripheral blood.

CDR3 DNA sequence: TGTGCCAGCAGCTTTCCCCTCAGTGAGGGAGGGGACACCGGGGAGCTGTTTTTT. Translating it yields CASSFPLSEGGDTGELFF. The V gene is TRBV7-2, the J gene TRBJ2-2, with 7 bases aligning to TRBD2. Germline lookup yields CDR1 SGHTA and CDR2 FQGNSA. The CDR3 contains 18 residues. The V and J ends lost 3 bases and 3 bases, in that order; junction bases with no gene match: 13.